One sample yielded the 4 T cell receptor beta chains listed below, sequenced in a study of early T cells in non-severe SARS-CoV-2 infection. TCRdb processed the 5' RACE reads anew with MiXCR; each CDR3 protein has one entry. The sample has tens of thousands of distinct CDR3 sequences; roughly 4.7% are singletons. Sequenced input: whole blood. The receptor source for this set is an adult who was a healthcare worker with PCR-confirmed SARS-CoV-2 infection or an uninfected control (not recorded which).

This CDR3 reads CASSLVGNSNQPQHF. In DNA, the CDR3 is TGTGCCAGCAGCTTAGTGGGGAATAGCAATCAGCCCCAGCATTTT. The chain links TRBV11-2 to TRBJ1-5; D is undetermined. Germline lookup yields CDR1 SGHAT and CDR2 FQNNGV. The length of the CDR3 is 15 residues. V was trimmed by 1 base and J by 0 bases, leaving 7 bases between them.

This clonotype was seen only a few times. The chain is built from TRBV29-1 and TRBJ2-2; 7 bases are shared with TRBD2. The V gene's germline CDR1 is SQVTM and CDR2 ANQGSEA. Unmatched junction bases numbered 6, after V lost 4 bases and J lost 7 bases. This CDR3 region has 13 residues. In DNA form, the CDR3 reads TGCAGCGTTGCGGGGGGAGGACACGGGGAGCTGTTTTTT. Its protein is CSVAGGGHGELFF.

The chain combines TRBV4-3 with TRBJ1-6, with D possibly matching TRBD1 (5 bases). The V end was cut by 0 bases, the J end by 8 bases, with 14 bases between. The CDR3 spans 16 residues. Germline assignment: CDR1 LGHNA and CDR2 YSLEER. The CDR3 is CASSQDKGFTDSPLHF. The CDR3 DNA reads TGCGCCAGCAGCCAAGATAAGGGGTTTACGGATTCACCCCTCCACTTT.

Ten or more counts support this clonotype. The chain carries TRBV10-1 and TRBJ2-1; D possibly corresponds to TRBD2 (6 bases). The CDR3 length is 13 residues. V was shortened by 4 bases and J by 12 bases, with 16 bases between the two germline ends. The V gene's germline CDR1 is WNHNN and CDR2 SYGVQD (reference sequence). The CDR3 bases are TGCGCCAGCAGTGTAAGCGGGCGAGGGAGGCAGTTCTTC. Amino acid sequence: CASSVSGRGRQFF.